This passage covers 30 T cell receptor beta chains from one sample sequenced in a study of cytomegalovirus exposure and HLA in healthy donors. Repertoires were generated with immunoSEQ multiplex PCR, while TCRdb's copy carries only in-frame clones and drops some. The sample has 130,000 to 150,000 clones; approximately 86% are singletons. The sample taken for sequencing was PBMCs. Every receptor here comes from a man between 18 and 29 years old in good health and CMV-seropositive.

The chain is built from TRBV9 and TRBJ1-2; TRBD1 matches at 8 bases. The J segment lost 6 bases and the V segment lost 4 bases, leaving 5 bases of the junction unmatched. Germline assignment: CDR1 SGDLS and CDR2 YYNGEE. This CDR3 is 13 amino acids long. CDR3 amino acids: CASSMDRADGYTF. The CDR3 nucleotides read TGTGCCAGCAGCATGGACAGGGCAGATGGCTACACCTTC.

The V call is TRBV5-1, the J call TRBJ2-3; perhaps TRBD2 as D (6 bases). V was pared by 6 bases and J by 0 bases, with 14 bases between. In germline, CDR1 is SGHRS, CDR2 YFSETQ. The CDR3 contains 15 residues. For the CDR3, the DNA is TGCGCCAGCAATCTGAGAGGGAGGAGCACAGATACGCAGTATTTT. It yields the protein CASNLRGRSTDTQYF.

The chain couples TRBV5-1 to TRBJ2-5; 8 bases line up with TRBD1. There are 16 residues in the CDR3. Trimming at V came to 3 bases and at J to 4 bases, leaving 11 bases not matched to a gene. Germline V gene lookup returns CDR1 SGHRS and CDR2 YFSETQ. In DNA form, the CDR3 reads TGCGCCAGCAGCTCGCAGGGGGCAATGATGGGAGAGACCCAGTACTTC. Translating gives CASSSQGAMMGETQYF.

This clone was recorded once. The chain has TRBV30 and TRBJ1-1, with 7 bases fitting TRBD1. V lost 7 bases and J lost 3; bases outside the gene matches: 5. Per the germline V gene, CDR1 is GTSNPN and CDR2 is SVGIG (reference sequence). CDR3 size: 12 residues. The CDR3, as DNA: TGTGCCTCTAACAGGGGCCACACTGAAGCTTTCTTT. This codes for CASNRGHTEAFF.

This chain uses TRBV29-1 with TRBJ1-1; D unresolved. Germline V gene lookup returns CDR1 SQVTM and CDR2 ANQGSEA. The CDR3 loop spans 11 amino acids. Trimming shortened V by 7 bases and J by 1 base, and 7 bases separated the two germline ends. In nucleotides, the CDR3 is TGCAGCGCTGCGGAGAACACTGAAGCTTTCTTT. This codes for CSAAENTEAFF.

The V call is TRBV9, the J call TRBJ1-1; a weak D match, TRBD1 (5 bases). This CDR3 contains 13 residues. From germline, CDR1 is SGDLS and CDR2 YYNGEE. V dropped 3 bases and J dropped 2 bases, with 8 bases sitting between them. CDR3 coding DNA: TGTGCCAGCAGCGCCGACAGAAACACTGAAGCTTTCTTT. Translating gives CASSADRNTEAFF.

V gene TRBV4-2 combines with J gene TRBJ1-6, with D possibly being TRBD1 (5 bases). This CDR3 comprises 17 residues. Germline V gives CDR1 LGHNA, CDR2 YNFKEQ. Between the trimmed V and J ends, which lost 5 bases and 0 bases, there was a span of 14 bases. The CDR3 sequence is CASSEGQGYSYNSPLHF. The CDR3 bases are TGTGCCAGCAGCGAAGGGCAGGGCTACTCCTATAATTCACCCCTCCACTTT.

The chain couples TRBV5-1 to TRBJ2-5; D might be TRBD1 (6 bases). The CDR3 contains 15 residues. Per the germline V gene, CDR1 is SGHRS and CDR2 is YFSETQ. Trimming cost V 0 bases and J 2 bases, with 11 bases left between them. The CDR3 bases are TGCGCCAGCAGCTTGGTGGTGGGGACACAAGAGACCCAGTACTTC. It is translated as CASSLVVGTQETQYF.

The chain carries TRBV5-1 and TRBJ2-5; 8 positions match TRBD2. The CDR3 runs 18 residues. From germline, CDR1 is SGHRS and CDR2 YFSETQ. V dropped 1 base and J dropped 5; count of bases not matched to a gene: 16. The CDR3 bases are TGCGCCAGCAGCTTGAAGGCAACTAGCGGATCTACTGGGGAGACCCAGTACTTC. Translation gives CASSLKATSGSTGETQYF.

The V gene is TRBV25-1, the J gene TRBJ1-1; tentative D call: TRBD1 (6 bases). V was cut by 3 bases and J by 1 base, with 15 bases left in between. CDR3 size: 16 residues. Germline values: CDR1 MGHDK, CDR2 SYGVNS. The CDR3: CASSDSTGTKNTEAFF. Written as DNA, the CDR3 is TGTGCCAGCAGTGACTCAACCGGGACAAAGAACACTGAAGCTTTCTTT. The complete variable domain, with remaining parts taken from reference TRBV25-1 and TRBJ1-1, reads EADIYQTPRYLVIGTGKKITLECSQTMGHDKMYWYQQDPGMELHLIHYSYGVNSTEKGDLSSESTVSRIRTEHFPLTLESARPSHTSQYLCASSDSTGTKNTEAFFGQGTRLTVV.

V and J are TRBV28 and TRBJ1-6, with 7 bases aligning to TRBD1. J gave up 9 bases and V 4 bases, and 9 bases lay outside the gene matches. Germline CDR1 is MDHEN and CDR2 is SYDVKM. The CDR3 is made up of 15 amino acids. CDR3 sequence reads: CASSSQGVASSPLHF. CDR3 sequence (DNA): TGTGCCAGCAGTTCTCAGGGGGTTGCCAGTTCACCCCTCCACTTT.

The chain links TRBV7-8 to TRBJ2-7, with D possibly TRBD1 on 6 matching bases. The CDR3 extends over 14 amino acids. Trimming took off 5 bases at V and 6 bases at J, with 17 bases between the two ends. Germline V gives CDR1 SGHVS, CDR2 FQNEAQ. CDR3 DNA: TGTGCCAGCAGCCCCACAGGGCTAGAGGGCGAGCAGTACTTC. Protein sequence: CASSPTGLEGEQYF.

V gene TRBV6-1 combines with J gene TRBJ2-4, with D perhaps matching TRBD1 (6 bases). Trimming took off 5 bases at V and 10 bases at J, with 12 bases between the two ends. The CDR3 loop spans 12 amino acids. CDR1 MNHNS and CDR2 SASEGT come from the germline V gene. Here the CDR3 reads CASSPNRAIQYF. The CDR3 coding sequence is TGTGCCAGCAGTCCCAACAGGGCTATTCAGTACTTC.

The V gene is TRBV15, the J gene TRBJ1-6; a possible D gene is TRBD1 (5 bases). The V gene lost 1 base and the J gene lost 7 bases, with 11 bases spanning the gap. There are 15 residues in the CDR3. Germline CDR1 reads LNHNV; CDR2 reads YYDKDF (reference sequence). CDR3 DNA: TGTGCCACCAGCAGAGGGCAGGGAGGGAATTCACCCCTCCACTTT. It encodes CATSRGQGGNSPLHF.

The chain combines TRBV7-2 with TRBJ1-5; a possible D gene is TRBD1 (5 bases). The CDR3 consists of 15 residues. Looked up from germline, CDR1 is SGHTA and CDR2 is FQGNSA. The V end was cut by 2 bases, the J end by 2 bases, with 10 bases between. CDR3 sequence (DNA): TGTGCCAGCAGCTTAAAAGGGGCGGGCAATCAGCCCCAGCATTTT. It encodes CASSLKGAGNQPQHF.

The chain uses TRBV6-5 and TRBJ1-5; D is possibly TRBD1 (5 bases). V was pared by 5 bases and J by 7 bases, with 12 bases between. This CDR3 has 13 residues. Germline V lookup: CDR1 MNHEY, CDR2 SVGAGI. The CDR3 sequence is CASSTGSRQPQHF. CDR3 nucleotides: TGTGCCAGCAGTACAGGTTCGAGGCAGCCCCAGCATTTT.

The chain recombines TRBV7-2 with TRBJ2-1; a possible D gene is TRBD1 (7 bases). Per germline, CDR1 SGHTA and CDR2 FQGNSA. The CDR3 covers 16 residues. Trimming took 7 bases from V and 10 from J, leaving 26 bases between them. CDR3 DNA: TGTGCCAGCACCACGGAGGGGGCTGTTTATGCTCGGGAGCAGTTCTTC. Translated: CASTTEGAVYAREQFF.

The chain couples TRBV10-1 to TRBJ2-3; D is ambiguous. The CDR3 covers 14 residues. Trimming left V 1 base short and J 2 bases short, with 7 bases between. Germline V gives CDR1 WNHNN, CDR2 SYGVQD (reference sequence). This CDR3 is CASSEFPFTDTQYF. The CDR3 nucleotides are TGCGCCAGCAGTGAGTTCCCTTTCACAGATACGCAGTATTTT.

The chain links TRBV7-2 to TRBJ2-7; tentative D call: TRBD1 (6 bases). CDR1 is SGHTA and CDR2 is FQGNSA in the germline V gene. The V and J ends lost 1 base and 6 bases respectively, with 19 bases between them. This CDR3 is 16 amino acids long. The CDR3 sequence: CASSLDQGIRGIEQYF. Written as DNA, the CDR3 is TGTGCCAGCAGCTTAGATCAGGGGATTAGGGGTATCGAGCAGTACTTC. The variable domain in full, completed from reference TRBV7-2 and TRBJ2-7, reads GAGVSQSPSNKVTEKGKDVELRCDPISGHTALYWYRQSLGQGLEFLIYFQGNSAPDKSGLPSDRFSAERTGGSVSTLTIQRTQQEDSAVYLCASSLDQGIRGIEQYFGPGTRLTVT.

This chain uses TRBV29-1 with TRBJ1-2; D remains ambiguous. Germline V gives CDR1 SQVTM, CDR2 ANQGSEA. V lost 3 bases to trimming and J lost 5 bases, with 10 bases between them. CDR3 size: 12 residues. CDR3 sequence reads: CSVDGRSYGYTF. The DNA of the CDR3 is TGCAGCGTTGACGGCAGGTCATATGGCTACACCTTC. Variable domain in full (rest from reference TRBV29-1 and TRBJ1-2): SAVISQKPSRDICQRGTSLTIQCQVDSQVTMMFWYRQQPGQSLTLIATANQGSEATYESGFVIDKFPISRPNLTFSTLTVSNMSPEDSSIYLCSVDGRSYGYTFGSGTRLTVV.

The chain employs TRBV25-1 and TRBJ2-5, with a possible D match to TRBD2 (6 bases). This CDR3 comprises 13 residues. With 1 base removed from V and 4 bases from J, the gap between germline ends came to 7 bases. The germline CDR1 and CDR2 sequences are MGHDK and SYGVNS. Here the CDR3 DNA reads TGTGCCAGCAGTGAATTGGGAGGAGAGACCCAGTACTTC. Protein sequence: CASSELGGETQYF.

This chain joins TRBV7-9 and TRBJ2-1; TRBD1 might be the D (6 bases). This CDR3 has 15 amino acids. Germline loops: CDR1 SEHNR, CDR2 FQNEAQ (reference sequence). Trimming stripped 5 bases from V and 7 bases from J, with 18 bases between. The CDR3 sequence is CASSTSNRVGNEQFF. The CDR3 nucleotides read TGTGCCAGCAGCACATCCAACAGGGTAGGAAATGAGCAGTTCTTC.

The V and J genes are TRBV9 and TRBJ1-3, with D possibly matching TRBD1 (5 bases). The CDR3 length is 17 residues. The V gene lost 0 bases and the J gene lost 1 base, with 14 bases spanning the gap. CDR1 and CDR2 from the germline V gene are SGDLS and YYNGEE. The CDR3 DNA sequence: TGTGCCAGCAGCGTAGAGGATACAGGTGTTTCTGGAAACACCATATATTTT. Its protein is CASSVEDTGVSGNTIYF.

V usage is TRBV28 and J usage is TRBJ1-2; 8 positions match TRBD1. V trimming: 3 bases; J trimming: 7 bases; junction bases outside the gene matches: 10. Germline assignment: CDR1 MDHEN and CDR2 SYDVKM. The CDR3 totals 15 residues. CDR3 nucleotide sequence: TGTGCCAGCAGTTTCAACAGGGGGGAATGGGGTGGCTACACCTTC. Its protein product is CASSFNRGEWGGYTF.

This chain connects TRBV5-4 to TRBJ1-3; D perhaps matches TRBD1 (5 bases). The V end lost 3 bases, the J end lost 4 bases, and 17 bases lay between the germline ends. The CDR3 contains 16 residues. Germline V lookup: CDR1 SGHNT, CDR2 YYREEE (reference sequence). This CDR3 is CASSSLPTASGNTIYF. The CDR3 DNA sequence: TGTGCCAGCAGCTCCCTCCCGACAGCCTCAGGAAACACCATATATTTT. Full variable domain (missing parts from reference TRBV5-4 and TRBJ1-3): ETGVTQSPTHLIKTRGQQVTLRCSSQSGHNTVSWYQQALGQGPQFIFQYYREEENGRGNFPPRFSGLQFPNYSSELNVNALELDDSALYLCASSSLPTASGNTIYFGEGSWLTVV.

This chain connects TRBV27 to TRBJ2-1; 8 nucleotides match TRBD2. Germline V gives CDR1 MNHEY, CDR2 SMNVEV (reference sequence). The CDR3 consists of 16 residues. After removal of 3 bases from V and 4 bases from J, the junction contained 8 bases not matched to a gene. CDR3 sequence reads: CASSFEIQRGYNEQFF. The CDR3 coding sequence is TGTGCCAGCAGTTTCGAGATTCAGCGGGGGTACAATGAGCAGTTCTTC.

V is TRBV6-5 and J is TRBJ1-1, with 8 bases identical to TRBD1. The CDR3 sequence is 13 residues long. CDR1 is MNHEY, CDR2 SVGAGI, per germline. Trimming at V came to 7 bases and at J to 7 bases, leaving 8 bases not matched to a gene. The CDR3 DNA sequence: TGTGCCAGCAACACACAGGGGGTTGGTGAAGCTTTCTTT. Translated, it gives CASNTQGVGEAFF.

The gene calls are TRBV2 and TRBJ2-4, with TRBD2 identical over 8 bases. Germline CDR1 and CDR2: SNHLY and FYNNEI. This CDR3 has 16 amino acids. Trimming cost V 8 bases and J 1 base; bases outside gene matches: 10. CDR3 DNA sequence: TGTGCCAGCTCTTACTTTAGCGGGATGGCCAAAAACATTCAGTACTTC. Translating it yields CASSYFSGMAKNIQYF.

V gene TRBV7-2 combines with J gene TRBJ2-4; 9 bases line up with TRBD1. CDR1 is SGHTA and CDR2 is FQGNSA in the germline V gene. Losses at the gene ends were 7 bases for V and 6 bases for J; bases not matched to a gene: 7. The CDR3 covers 14 residues. The CDR3 reads CASTPGQGVNIQYF. CDR3 bases: TGTGCCAGCACCCCGGGACAGGGTGTAAACATTCAGTACTTC.

The rearrangement links TRBV6-1 to TRBJ1-5; D may be TRBD1 (5 bases). V gave up 1 base and J gave up 6 bases, with 13 bases separating them. This CDR3 is built from 15 residues. Germline V CDR1 and CDR2: MNHNS, SASEGT. Written as DNA, the CDR3 is TGTGCCAGCAGTGAAGAAGGGCAGGGCGGTCAGCCCCAGCATTTT. Protein product: CASSEEGQGGQPQHF.